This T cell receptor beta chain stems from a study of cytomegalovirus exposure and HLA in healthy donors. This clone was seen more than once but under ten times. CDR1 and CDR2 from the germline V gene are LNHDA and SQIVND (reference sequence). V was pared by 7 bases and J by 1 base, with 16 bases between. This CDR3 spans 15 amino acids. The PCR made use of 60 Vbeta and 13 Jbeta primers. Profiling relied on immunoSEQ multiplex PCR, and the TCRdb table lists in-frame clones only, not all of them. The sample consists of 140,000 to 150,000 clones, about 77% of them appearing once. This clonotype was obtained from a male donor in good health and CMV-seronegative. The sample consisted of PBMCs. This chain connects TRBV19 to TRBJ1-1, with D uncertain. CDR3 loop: CASTTAYRQNTEAFF. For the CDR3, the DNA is TGTGCCAGTACCACCGCTTACCGACAGAACACTGAAGCTTTCTTT.